Following are 2 T cell receptor beta chains from one sample sequenced in a study of beta chain features in type 1 diabetes. Sequencing targeted expressed TCRB transcripts, as all isolated RNA had been reverse transcribed. Sequenced by immunoSEQ multiplex PCR; TCRdb stores in-frame clones only, minus some. The table lists 200,000 to 300,000 clones, less than 35% of them singletons. The sequenced sample consisted of central memory CD4+ T cells from blood. The source of these receptors is a man aged 25-45 years in good health.

J is TRBJ2-5 and V is TRBV19; D not resolved. The CDR3 runs 14 residues. The V gene's germline CDR1 is LNHDA and CDR2 SQIVND (reference sequence). Trimming removed 4 bases from V and 1 base from J, with 10 bases in between. CDR3 coding DNA: TGTGCCAGTAGTAGTCAAAGGCCCCAAGAGACCCAGTACTTC. Translation: CASSSQRPQETQYF.

The genes are TRBV20-1 and TRBJ2-1; no reliable D call. The CDR3 is 11 residues long. Germline lookup yields CDR1 DFQATT and CDR2 SNEGSKA (reference sequence). Trimming cost V 4 bases and J 5 bases, with 6 bases left between them. DNA of the CDR3: TGCAGTGCTAATTCGGACAATGAGCAGTTCTTC. Its protein is CSANSDNEQFF.